This T cell receptor beta chain originates from a study of T cell repertoires in cytomegalovirus infection. At the level of the study: Based on public TCR beta signatures, there were indications of CMV infection and of a matching HLA type. Study-wide points: Accumulated public TCR beta family frequency recognized individuals carrying CMV together with the relevant HLA.

Via MiXCR, TCRdb re-called the reads, giving one row per CDR3 protein. The table shows hundreds of thousands of distinct CDR3 sequences, with more than 20% occurring only once. About this clonotype: The antigen remains undetermined.

Looked up from germline, CDR1 is SGHTA and CDR2 is FQGTGA. Trimming took off 3 bases at V and 3 bases at J, with 18 bases between the two ends. The CDR3 consists of 18 residues. The chain uses TRBV7-3 and TRBJ2-6; D possibly corresponds to TRBD1 (6 bases). This receptor was taken from a human donor in good health (CMV status not recorded). Some clones in this sample may be carry-over from other donors' samples. The sample consisted of CD8+ T cells from PBMCs. CDR3 sequence reads: CASSLDSYTTSGANVLTF. In nucleotides, the CDR3 is TGTGCCAGCAGCTTGGACAGTTACACCACTAGTGGGGCCAACGTCCTGACTTTC. The full variable domain, in which reference TRBV7-3 and TRBJ2-6 provide the parts outside the CDR3, is GAGVSQTPSNKVTEKGKYVELRCDPISGHTALYWYRQSLGQGPEFLIYFQGTGAADDSGLPNDRFFAVRPEGSVSTLKIQRTERGDSAVYLCASSLDSYTTSGANVLTFGAGSRLTVL.